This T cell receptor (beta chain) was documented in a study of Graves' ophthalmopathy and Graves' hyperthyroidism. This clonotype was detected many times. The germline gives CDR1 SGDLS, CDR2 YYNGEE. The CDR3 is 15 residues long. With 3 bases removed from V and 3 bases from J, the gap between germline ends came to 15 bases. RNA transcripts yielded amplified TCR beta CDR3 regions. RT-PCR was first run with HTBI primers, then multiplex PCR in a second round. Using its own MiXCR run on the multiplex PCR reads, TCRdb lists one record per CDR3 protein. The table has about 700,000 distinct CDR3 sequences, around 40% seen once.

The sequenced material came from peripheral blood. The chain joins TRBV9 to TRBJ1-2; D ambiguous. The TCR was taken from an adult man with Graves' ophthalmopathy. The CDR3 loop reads CASSAAPPLDYGYTF. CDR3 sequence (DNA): TGTGCCAGCAGCGCCGCGCCCCCTCTTGACTATGGCTACACCTTC.